The rows below give T cell receptor beta chains drawn from one sample of a study of shared clonotypes between healthy human individuals. Assay: immunoSEQ multiplex PCR; the TCRdb copy retains only in-frame clones and omits some. The sample carries some 800,000 clones, nearly 95% recorded once. What was sequenced was naive CD8+ T cells sorted from blood. Source of these receptors: a man aged 25-45 years in good health. Both conserved end residues are part of each CDR3.

V,J,CDR3
TRBV29-1,TRBJ2-1,CSVEGFSGAIYNEQFF
TRBV2,TRBJ1-2,CASSEILQVSGYTF
TRBV10-3,TRBJ2-7,CAISTGERYEQYF
TRBV4-3,TRBJ2-1,CASSRRETYNEQFF
TRBV4-3,TRBJ2-1,CASSPGLAESSYNEQFF
TRBV5-4,TRBJ2-7,CASSLEGGAYEQYF
TRBV10-3,TRBJ2-1,CAILDSSGGYNEQFF
TRBV7-9,TRBJ2-2,CASRYRDPGELFF
TRBV15,TRBJ2-7,CATSRDSGVHEQYF
TRBV21-1,TRBJ2-4,CASSTYRGINIQYF
TRBV19,TRBJ2-1,CASSIFGRASGSRNNEQFF
TRBV4-3,TRBJ2-7,CASSQDSRPTYEQYF
TRBV4-3,TRBJ2-5,CASSQGLTGGDETQYF
TRBV14,TRBJ2-3,CASSGSPSTDTQYF
TRBV29-1,TRBJ2-7,CSAGTSGSMDEQYF
TRBV7-8,TRBJ2-1,CASSLVPVVSSGTGEQFF
TRBV11-2,TRBJ2-3,CASSLVEIWERGSTDTQYF
TRBV27,TRBJ2-1,CASSFSGLAGEFGHEQFF
TRBV7-2,TRBJ2-1,CASSTVYNEQFF
TRBV7-9,TRBJ1-2,CASSLTSAEVYGYTF
TRBV29-1,TRBJ2-3,CSVRGGGGPDTQYF
TRBV21-1,TRBJ2-5,CASSKATGKGQETQYF
TRBV27,TRBJ2-3,CASSTRPTDTQYF
TRBV29-1,TRBJ1-2,CSALIPSDDGYTF
TRBV27,TRBJ2-1,CASSAAWGYNEQFF
TRBV2,TRBJ2-2,CASSVARVVTGELFF
TRBV4-1,TRBJ1-1,CASSPTDRSNTEAFF
TRBV11-1,TRBJ2-3,CASSLEVAGTDTQYF
TRBV27,TRBJ2-7,CASSQTSGLSYEQYF
TRBV18,TRBJ2-1,CASSPNGMGLSSYNEQFF
TRBV28,TRBJ2-7,CASSSSVGGFYEQYF
TRBV9,TRBJ2-3,CASSVTSIDTLGGTQYF
TRBV2,TRBJ2-7,CASSGPTYEQYF
TRBV29-1,TRBJ2-5,CSTQLGLGQETQYF
TRBV10-3,TRBJ2-3,CAIRPGTSGTDTQYF
TRBV7-6,TRBJ2-3,CASSSRPSTDTQYF
TRBV6-4,TRBJ2-1,CASSVEAYYNEQFF
TRBV5-3,TRBJ2-1,CASSLSRAYNEQFF
TRBV10-3,TRBJ1-1,CAISEYDRMYTEAFF
TRBV29-1,TRBJ2-7,CSVRPGETYEQYF
TRBV2,TRBJ2-7,CASSEDVAYEQYF
TRBV4-1,TRBJ2-7,CASSHLAGGSYEQYF
TRBV14,TRBJ1-4,CASSQVSPTRGEKLFF
TRBV27,TRBJ1-5,CASSSRDSFYSNQPQHF